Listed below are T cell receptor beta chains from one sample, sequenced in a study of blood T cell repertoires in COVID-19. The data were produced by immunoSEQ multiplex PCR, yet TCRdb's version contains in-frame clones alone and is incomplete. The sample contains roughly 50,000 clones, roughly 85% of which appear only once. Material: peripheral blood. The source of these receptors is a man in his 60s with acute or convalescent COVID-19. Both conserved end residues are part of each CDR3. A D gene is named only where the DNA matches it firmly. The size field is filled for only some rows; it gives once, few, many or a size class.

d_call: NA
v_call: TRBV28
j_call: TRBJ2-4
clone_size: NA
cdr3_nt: TGTGCCAGCAGTTTAAGAAGGGGCATTCAGTACTTC
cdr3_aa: CASSLRRGIQYF

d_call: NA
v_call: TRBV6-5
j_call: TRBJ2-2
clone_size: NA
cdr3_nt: TGTGCCAGCAGTTACTCTGGGGGGACCGGGGAGCTGTTTTTT
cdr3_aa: CASSYSGGTGELFF

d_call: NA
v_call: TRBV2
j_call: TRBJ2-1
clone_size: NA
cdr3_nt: TGTGCCAGCAGTGGGGACCGGGACATTGAGCAGTTCTTC
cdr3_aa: CASSGDRDIEQFF

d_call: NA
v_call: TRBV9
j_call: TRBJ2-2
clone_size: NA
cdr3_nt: TGTGCCAGCAGCGTAGTTGGGGCGGTCACCGGGGAGCTGTTTTTT
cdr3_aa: CASSVVGAVTGELFF

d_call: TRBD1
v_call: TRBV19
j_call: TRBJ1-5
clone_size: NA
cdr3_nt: TGTGCCAGTATAGGGGGACAGGTGCTAAATCAGCCCCAGCATTTT
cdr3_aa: CASIGGQVLNQPQHF

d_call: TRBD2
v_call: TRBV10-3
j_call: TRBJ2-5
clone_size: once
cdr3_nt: TGTGCCATCAGTGAGGGGGCGGGAGGGGGCCAAGAGACCCAGTACTTC
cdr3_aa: CAISEGAGGGQETQYF

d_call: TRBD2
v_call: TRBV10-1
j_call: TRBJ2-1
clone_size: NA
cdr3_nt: TGCGCCAGCAGTGAGGCTAGCGGCCTCTCCTACAATGAGCAGTTCTTC
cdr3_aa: CASSEASGLSYNEQFF

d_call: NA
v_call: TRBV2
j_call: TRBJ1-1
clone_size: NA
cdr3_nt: TGTGCCAGCCTAAACGGGGTGAACACTGAAGCTTTCTTT
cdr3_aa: CASLNGVNTEAFF

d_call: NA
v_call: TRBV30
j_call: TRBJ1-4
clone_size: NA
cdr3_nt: TGTGCCTGGGGCAATGACATCGCTAATGAAAAACTGTTTTTT
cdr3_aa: CAWGNDIANEKLFF

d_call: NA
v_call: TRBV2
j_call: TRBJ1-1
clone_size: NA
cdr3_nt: TGTGCCAGCAGTGAACAGGGATCGATATTGAACACTGAAGCTTTCTTT
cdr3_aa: CASSEQGSILNTEAFF

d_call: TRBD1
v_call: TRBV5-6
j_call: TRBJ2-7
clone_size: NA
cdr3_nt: TGTGCCAGCAGCTTGGTCGGGACAGGGAGACACGAGCAGTACTTC
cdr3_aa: CASSLVGTGRHEQYF

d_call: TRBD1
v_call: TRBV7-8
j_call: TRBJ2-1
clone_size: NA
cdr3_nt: TGTGCCAGCAGCCCCTCCGACAGGGGTTCCTACAATGAGCAGTTCTTC
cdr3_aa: CASSPSDRGSYNEQFF

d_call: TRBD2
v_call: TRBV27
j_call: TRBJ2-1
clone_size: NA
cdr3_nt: TGTGCCAGCAGTGCCCGACTAGCGAGTAGTGAGCAGTTCTTC
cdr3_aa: CASSARLASSEQFF

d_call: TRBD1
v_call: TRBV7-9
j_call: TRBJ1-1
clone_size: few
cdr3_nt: TGTGCCAGCAGCGGACGGGACAGCCCGGGGGCTTTCTTT
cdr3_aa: CASSGRDSPGAFF

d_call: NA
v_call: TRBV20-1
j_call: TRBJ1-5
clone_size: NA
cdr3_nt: TGCAGTGCTAGTTCCGGGGGGGGTACTCAGCCCCAGCATTTT
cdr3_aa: CSASSGGGTQPQHF

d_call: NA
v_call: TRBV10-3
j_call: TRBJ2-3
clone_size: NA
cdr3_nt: TGTGCCATCAGTCGAGACACTAGCAGCACAGATACGCAGTATTTT
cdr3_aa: CAISRDTSSTDTQYF

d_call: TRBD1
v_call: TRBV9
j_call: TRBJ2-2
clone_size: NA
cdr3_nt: TGTGCCAGCAGCCCAAGACAGGGAATCGACACCGGGGAGCTGTTTTTT
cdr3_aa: CASSPRQGIDTGELFF